This TCR beta chain was captured in a study of T cell responses to AZD1222 COVID-19 vaccine. Study-wide points: At 160-218 and 743-854, vaccine-associated CD4 TCRs were dominant, and they spanned spike. It was only a handful of AZD1222 recipients who were seropositive at baseline.

The V gene end was trimmed by 6 bases and the J gene end by 6 bases; junction bases not matched to a gene: 11. The CDR3 runs to 15 residues. The germline V gene has CDR1 LNHDA and CDR2 SQIVND (reference sequence). This table comes from immunoSEQ multiplex PCR, and its TCRdb copy is limited to in-frame clones, with some not included. The repertoire holds 80,000 or so clones, with roughly 87% as singletons. Notes on this clone: Antigen: not known.

The J gene is TRBJ2-1, the V gene TRBV19, with TRBD2 matching 7 bases. This clonotype was sampled from an adult in good health. Sequencing was performed on peripheral blood, taken on day 0 of AZD1222 vaccination. CDR3 bases: TGTGCCAGTAGCCCCAGGACTAGTCTAAGCAATGAGCAGTTCTTC. This gives the protein CASSPRTSLSNEQFF.